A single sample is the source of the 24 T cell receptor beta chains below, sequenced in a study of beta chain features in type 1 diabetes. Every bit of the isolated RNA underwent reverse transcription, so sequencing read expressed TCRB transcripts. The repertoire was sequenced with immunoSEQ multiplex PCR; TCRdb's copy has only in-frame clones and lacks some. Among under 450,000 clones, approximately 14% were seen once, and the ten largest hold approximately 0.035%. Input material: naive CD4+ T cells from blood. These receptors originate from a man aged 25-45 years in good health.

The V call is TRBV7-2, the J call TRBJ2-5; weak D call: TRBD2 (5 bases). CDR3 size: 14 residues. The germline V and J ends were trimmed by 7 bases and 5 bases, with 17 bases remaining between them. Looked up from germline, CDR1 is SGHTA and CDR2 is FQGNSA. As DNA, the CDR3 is TGTGCCAGCACCGAGAATACTAGGGCGGAGACCCAGTACTTC. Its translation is CASTENTRAETQYF.

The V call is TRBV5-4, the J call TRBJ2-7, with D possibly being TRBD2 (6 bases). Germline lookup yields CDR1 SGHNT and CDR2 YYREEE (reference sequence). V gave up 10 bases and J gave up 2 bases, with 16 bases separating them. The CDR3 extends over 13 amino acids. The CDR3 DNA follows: TGTGCCGTCGGCCAAGCGGGTACCTACGAGCAGTACTTC. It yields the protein CAVGQAGTYEQYF.

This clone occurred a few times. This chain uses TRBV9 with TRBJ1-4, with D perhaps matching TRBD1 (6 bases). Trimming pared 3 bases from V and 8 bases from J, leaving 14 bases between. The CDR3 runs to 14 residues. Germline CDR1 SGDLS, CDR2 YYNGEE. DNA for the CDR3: TGTGCCAGCAGCGCGTATGGACAGTACGAAAAACTGTTTTTT. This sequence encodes CASSAYGQYEKLFF. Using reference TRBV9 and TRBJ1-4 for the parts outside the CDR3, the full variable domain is DSGVTQTPKHLITATGQRVTLRCSPRSGDLSVYWYQQSLDQGLQFLIQYYNGEERAKGNILERFSAQQFPDLHSELNLSSLELGDSALYFCASSAYGQYEKLFFGSGTQLSVL.

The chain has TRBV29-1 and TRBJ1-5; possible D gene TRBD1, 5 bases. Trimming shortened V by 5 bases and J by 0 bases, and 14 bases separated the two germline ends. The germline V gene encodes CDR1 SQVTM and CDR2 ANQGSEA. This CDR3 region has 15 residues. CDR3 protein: CSVSQGTDSNQPQHF. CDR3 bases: TGCAGCGTTTCTCAAGGGACCGATAGCAATCAGCCCCAGCATTTT.

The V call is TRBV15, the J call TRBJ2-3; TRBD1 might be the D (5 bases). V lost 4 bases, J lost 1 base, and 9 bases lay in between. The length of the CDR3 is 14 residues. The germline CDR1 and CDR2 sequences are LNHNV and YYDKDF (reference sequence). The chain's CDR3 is CATSTGPGTDTQYF. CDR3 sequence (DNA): TGTGCCACCAGCACAGGGCCGGGCACAGATACGCAGTATTTT. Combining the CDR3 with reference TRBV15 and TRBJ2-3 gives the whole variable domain DAMVIQNPRYQVTQFGKPVTLSCSQTLNHNVMYWYQQKSSQAPKLLFHYYDKDFNNEADTPDNFQSRRPNTSFCFLDIRSPGLGDTAMYLCATSTGPGTDTQYFGPGTRLTVL.

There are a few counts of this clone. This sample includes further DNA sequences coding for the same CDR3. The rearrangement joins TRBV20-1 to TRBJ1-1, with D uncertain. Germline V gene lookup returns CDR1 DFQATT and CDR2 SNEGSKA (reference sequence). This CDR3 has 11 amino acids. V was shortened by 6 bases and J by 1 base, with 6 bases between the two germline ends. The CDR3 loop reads CSAPRNTEAFF. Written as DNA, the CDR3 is TGCAGTGCCCCGAGGAACACTGAAGCTTTCTTT.

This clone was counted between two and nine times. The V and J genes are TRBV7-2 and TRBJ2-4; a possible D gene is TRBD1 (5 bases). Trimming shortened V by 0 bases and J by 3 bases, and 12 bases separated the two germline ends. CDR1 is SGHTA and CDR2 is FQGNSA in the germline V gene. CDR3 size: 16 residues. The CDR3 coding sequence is TGTGCCAGCAGCTTAGCGGACACAACGGTCAAAAACATTCAGTACTTC. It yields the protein CASSLADTTVKNIQYF.

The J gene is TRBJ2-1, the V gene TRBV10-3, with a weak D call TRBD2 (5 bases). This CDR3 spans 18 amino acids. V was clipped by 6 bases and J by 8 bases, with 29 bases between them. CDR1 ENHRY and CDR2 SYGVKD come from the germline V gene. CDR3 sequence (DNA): TGTGCCATCAGCAACTTAGGGAAGAGTAGCGAAACAAGGCATGAGCAGTTCTTC. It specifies CAISNLGKSSETRHEQFF.

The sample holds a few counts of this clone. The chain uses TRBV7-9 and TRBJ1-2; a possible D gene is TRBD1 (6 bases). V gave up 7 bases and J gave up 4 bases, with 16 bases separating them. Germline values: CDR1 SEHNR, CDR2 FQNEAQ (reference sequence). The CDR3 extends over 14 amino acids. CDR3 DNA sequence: TGTGCCAGCAACCCACAGGGCGGATCCTATGGCTACACCTTC. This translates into CASNPQGGSYGYTF.

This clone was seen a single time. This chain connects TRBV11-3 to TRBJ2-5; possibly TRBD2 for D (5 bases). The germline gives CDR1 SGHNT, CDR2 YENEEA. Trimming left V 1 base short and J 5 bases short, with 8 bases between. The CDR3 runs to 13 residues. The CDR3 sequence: CASSLGLAETQYF. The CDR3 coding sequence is TGTGCCAGCAGCTTAGGGCTAGCCGAGACCCAGTACTTC.

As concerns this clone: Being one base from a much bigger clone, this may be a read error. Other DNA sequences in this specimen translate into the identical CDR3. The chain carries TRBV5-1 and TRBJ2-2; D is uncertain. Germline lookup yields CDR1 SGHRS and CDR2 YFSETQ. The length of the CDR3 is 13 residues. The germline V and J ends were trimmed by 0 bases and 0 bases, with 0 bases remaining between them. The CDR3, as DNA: TGCGCCAGCAGCTTGGCGAACACCGGGGAGCTGTTTTTT. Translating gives CASSLANTGELFF.

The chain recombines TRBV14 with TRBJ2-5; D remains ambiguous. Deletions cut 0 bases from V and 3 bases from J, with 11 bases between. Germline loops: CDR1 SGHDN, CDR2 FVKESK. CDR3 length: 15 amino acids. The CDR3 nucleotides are TGTGCCAGCAGCCAAGATCTTTCCACCAAAGAGACCCAGTACTTC. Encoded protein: CASSQDLSTKETQYF.

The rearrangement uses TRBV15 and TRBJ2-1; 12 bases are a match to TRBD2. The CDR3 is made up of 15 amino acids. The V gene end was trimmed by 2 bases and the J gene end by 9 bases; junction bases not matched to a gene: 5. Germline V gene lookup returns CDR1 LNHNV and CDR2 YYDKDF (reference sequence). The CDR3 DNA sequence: TGTGCCACCAGCAGATCTAGCGGGAGGGCCTTTGAGCAGTTCTTC. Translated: CATSRSSGRAFEQFF. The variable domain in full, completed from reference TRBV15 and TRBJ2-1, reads DAMVIQNPRYQVTQFGKPVTLSCSQTLNHNVMYWYQQKSSQAPKLLFHYYDKDFNNEADTPDNFQSRRPNTSFCFLDIRSPGLGDTAMYLCATSRSSGRAFEQFFGPGTRLTVL.

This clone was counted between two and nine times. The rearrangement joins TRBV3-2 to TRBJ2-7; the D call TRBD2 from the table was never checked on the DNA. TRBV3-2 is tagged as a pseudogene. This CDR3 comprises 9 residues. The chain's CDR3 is CASSQAVYF. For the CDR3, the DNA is TGTGCCAGCAGCCAAGCTGTCTACTTC.

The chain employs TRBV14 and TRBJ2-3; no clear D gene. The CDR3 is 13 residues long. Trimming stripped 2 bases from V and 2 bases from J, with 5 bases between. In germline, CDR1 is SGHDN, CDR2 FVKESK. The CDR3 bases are TGTGCCAGCAGCCAAAGATTCACAGATACGCAGTATTTT. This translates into CASSQRFTDTQYF.

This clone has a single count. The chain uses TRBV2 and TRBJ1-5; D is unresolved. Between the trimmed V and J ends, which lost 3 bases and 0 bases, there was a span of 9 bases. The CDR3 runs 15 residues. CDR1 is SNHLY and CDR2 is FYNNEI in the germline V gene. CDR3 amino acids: CASSEWQHSNQPQHF. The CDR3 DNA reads TGTGCCAGCAGTGAGTGGCAGCATAGCAATCAGCCCCAGCATTTT.

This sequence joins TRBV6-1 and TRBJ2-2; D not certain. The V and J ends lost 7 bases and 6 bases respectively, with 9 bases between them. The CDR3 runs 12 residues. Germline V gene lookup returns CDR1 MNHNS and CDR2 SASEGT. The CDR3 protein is CASIRIAGELFF. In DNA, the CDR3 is TGTGCCAGCATAAGAATTGCCGGGGAGCTGTTTTTT.

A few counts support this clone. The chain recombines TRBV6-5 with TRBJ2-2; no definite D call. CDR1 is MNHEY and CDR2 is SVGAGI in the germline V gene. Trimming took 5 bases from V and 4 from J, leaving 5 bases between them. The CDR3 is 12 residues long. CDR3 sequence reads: CASSTLTGELFF. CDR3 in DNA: TGTGCCAGCAGTACGCTCACCGGGGAGCTGTTTTTT.

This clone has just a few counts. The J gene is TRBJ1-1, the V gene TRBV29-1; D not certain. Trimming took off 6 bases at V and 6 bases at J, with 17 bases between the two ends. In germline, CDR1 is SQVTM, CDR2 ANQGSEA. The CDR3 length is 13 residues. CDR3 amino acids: CSVAVGVRAEAFF. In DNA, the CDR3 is TGCAGCGTAGCGGTCGGGGTCCGGGCTGAAGCTTTCTTT.

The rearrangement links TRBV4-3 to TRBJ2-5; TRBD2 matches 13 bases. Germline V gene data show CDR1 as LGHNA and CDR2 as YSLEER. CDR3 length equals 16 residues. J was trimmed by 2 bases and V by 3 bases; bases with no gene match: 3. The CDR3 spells CASSQGTSGAQETQYF. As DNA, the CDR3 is TGCGCCAGCAGCCAGGGGACTAGCGGGGCGCAAGAGACCCAGTACTTC.

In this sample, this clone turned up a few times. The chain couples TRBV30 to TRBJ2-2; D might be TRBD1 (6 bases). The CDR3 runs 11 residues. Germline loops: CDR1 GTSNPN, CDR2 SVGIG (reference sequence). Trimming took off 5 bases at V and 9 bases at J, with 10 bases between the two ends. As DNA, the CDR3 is TGTGCCTGGGGACAGTTATGGGAGCTGTTTTTT. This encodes CAWGQLWELFF. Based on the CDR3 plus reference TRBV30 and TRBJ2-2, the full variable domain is SQTIHQWPATLVQPVGSPLSLECTVEGTSNPNLYWYRQAAGRGLQLLFYSVGIGQISSEVPQNLSASRPQDRQFILSSKKLLLSDSGFYLCAWGQLWELFFGEGSRLTVL.

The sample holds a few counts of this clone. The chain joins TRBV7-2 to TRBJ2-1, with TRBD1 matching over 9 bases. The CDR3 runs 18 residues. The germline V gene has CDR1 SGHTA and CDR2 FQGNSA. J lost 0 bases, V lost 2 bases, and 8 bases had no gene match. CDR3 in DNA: TGTGCCAGCAGCTTAAGGGACAGGGCCTCCATCTCCTACAATGAGCAGTTCTTC. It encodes CASSLRDRASISYNEQFF.

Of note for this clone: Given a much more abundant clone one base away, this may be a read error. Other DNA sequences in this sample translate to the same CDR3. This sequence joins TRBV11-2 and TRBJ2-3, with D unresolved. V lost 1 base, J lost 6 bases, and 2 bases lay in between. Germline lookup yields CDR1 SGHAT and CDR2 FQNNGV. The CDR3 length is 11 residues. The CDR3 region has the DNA TGTGCCAGCAGCTTAGCTGATACGCAGTATTTT. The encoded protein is CASSLADTQYF. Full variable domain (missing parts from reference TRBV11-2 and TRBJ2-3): EAGVAQSPRYKIIEKRQSVAFWCNPISGHATLYWYQQILGQGPKLLIQFQNNGVVDDSQLPKDRFSAERLKGVDSTLKIQPAKLEDSAVYLCASSLADTQYFGPGTRLTVL.

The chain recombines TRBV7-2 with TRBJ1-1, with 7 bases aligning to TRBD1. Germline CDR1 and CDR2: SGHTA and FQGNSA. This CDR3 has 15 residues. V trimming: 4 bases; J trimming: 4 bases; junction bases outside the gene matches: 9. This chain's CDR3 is CASSSWTGEGTEAFF. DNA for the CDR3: TGTGCCAGCAGCTCCTGGACAGGTGAGGGCACTGAAGCTTTCTTT.